Shown below are 25 T cell receptor beta chains from a single sample sequenced in a study of Graves' ophthalmopathy and Graves' hyperthyroidism. From RNA, the CDR3 regions of TCR beta chains were amplified and sequenced. HTBI primers primed a first-round RT-PCR, and a second-round multiplex PCR followed. TCRdb recomputed calls from the multiplex PCR reads with MiXCR, one row per CDR3 protein. The table lists 900,000 to 1,200,000 distinct CDR3 sequences, roughly 35% of them singletons. The sequenced material came from peripheral blood or thyroid tissue (not recorded which). These receptors originate from an adult man with Graves' hyperthyroidism.

The V call is TRBV29-1, the J call TRBJ1-2; weak D call: TRBD1 (5 bases). CDR1 SQVTM and CDR2 ANQGSEA come from the germline V gene. The CDR3 is made up of 11 amino acids. Trimming shortened V by 4 bases and J by 7 bases, and 10 bases separated the two germline ends. The CDR3 bases are TGCAGCGTTGCAGGGTCGGTTGGCTACACCTTC. Encoded protein: CSVAGSVGYTF. Together with reference TRBV29-1 and TRBJ1-2, the CDR3 gives the full variable domain: SAVISQKPSRDICQRGTSLTIQCQVDSQVTMMFWYRQQPGQSLTLIATANQGSEATYESGFVIDKFPISRPNLTFSTLTVSNMSPEDSSIYLCSVAGSVGYTFGSGTRLTVV.

This clonotype was detected many times. The rearrangement joins TRBV24-1 to TRBJ2-3, with D maybe TRBD2 (6 bases). This CDR3 spans 15 amino acids. CDR1 and CDR2 (germline): KGHDR, SFDVKD. Trimming removed 2 bases from V and 4 bases from J, with 12 bases in between. This chain's CDR3 is CATSDWDSESDTQYF. The CDR3 DNA reads TGTGCCACCAGTGATTGGGACTCCGAGTCAGATACGCAGTATTTT.

This clonotype was detected ten times or more. The V gene is TRBV11-2, the J gene TRBJ2-5; the match to TRBD1 covers 9 bases. The CDR3 is 17 amino acids. The ends lost 6 bases at V and 2 bases at J; junction bases unmatched: 13. The germline V gene has CDR1 SGHAT and CDR2 FQNNGV. CDR3 DNA sequence: TGTGCCAGCAGACACGGGACAGGGCTTGCACCGCAAGAGACCCAGTACTTC. Its translation: CASRHGTGLAPQETQYF.

This chain uses TRBV20-1 with TRBJ1-3; 9 bases are shared with TRBD1. There are 13 residues in the CDR3. V gave up 6 bases and J gave up 0 bases; unmatched junction bases: 0. CDR1 and CDR2 (germline): DFQATT, SNEGSKA (reference sequence). CDR3 region: CSADRGSGNTIYF. CDR3 coding DNA: TGCAGTGCGGACAGGGGCTCTGGAAACACCATATATTTT.

This clonotype was found a few times. The chain has TRBV30 and TRBJ1-1, with no clear D. Germline V gives CDR1 GTSNPN, CDR2 SVGIG (reference sequence). CDR3 length: 12 amino acids. The V and J ends lost 0 bases and 8 bases respectively, with 10 bases between them. CDR3 in DNA: TGTGCCTGGAGTGTACGCCATCCAGAAGCTTTCTTT. This sequence encodes CAWSVRHPEAFF.

Details on this clonotype: A single base separates this from a much larger clone, so it may be a read error. The V and J genes are TRBV7-8 and TRBJ1-1; D is unresolved. This CDR3 is built from 13 residues. V was cut by 5 bases and J by 4 bases, with 11 bases left in between. Germline V gene lookup returns CDR1 SGHVS and CDR2 FQNEAQ. CDR3 sequence (DNA): TGTGCCAGCAGCCCAAAGGTGAGCACTGAAGCTTTCTTT. Protein: CASSPKVSTEAFF. Using reference TRBV7-8 and TRBJ1-1 for the parts outside the CDR3, the full variable domain is GAGVSQSPRYKVAKRGQDVALRCDPISGHVSLFWYQQALGQGPEFLTYFQNEAQLDKSGLPSDRFFAERPEGSVSTLKIQRTQQEDSAVYLCASSPKVSTEAFFGQGTRLTVV.

The V call is TRBV2, the J call TRBJ2-1; TRBD2 aligns across 7 bases. The CDR3 covers 15 residues. Germline lookup yields CDR1 SNHLY and CDR2 FYNNEI. With V trimmed by 5 bases and J by 2 bases, 6 bases remained unmatched. CDR3 sequence (DNA): TGTGCCAGCAGTTCTAGCGGCCTAACCTACAATGAGCAGTTCTTC. Protein product: CASSSSGLTYNEQFF. Full variable domain (outside the CDR3, taken from reference TRBV2 and TRBJ2-1): EPEVTQTPSHQVTQMGQEVILRCVPISNHLYFYWYRQILGQKVEFLVSFYNNEISEKSEIFDDQFSVERPDGSNFTLKIRSTKLEDSAMYFCASSSSGLTYNEQFFGPGTRLTVL.

This clonotype was detected ten times or more. The chain carries TRBV9 and TRBJ2-7; TRBD1 matches 12 bases. Trimming cost V 0 bases and J 5 bases; bases outside gene matches: 6. The CDR3 spans 16 residues. The germline CDR1 and CDR2 sequences are SGDLS and YYNGEE. CDR3 region: CASSVGQGQGADEQYF. The CDR3 nucleotides are TGTGCCAGCAGCGTAGGCCAGGGACAGGGGGCTGACGAGCAGTACTTC.

Of note for this clonotype: The junction departs from germline at one end; a sequencing error may be responsible. This chain connects TRBV2 to TRBJ1-5; D is perhaps TRBD1 (5 bases). This CDR3 region has 13 residues. Germline-derived CDR1 and CDR2 are SNHLY and FYNNEI. The CDR3 protein is CASSQVSGGTQHF. The CDR3 DNA sequence: TGCGCCAGCAGCCAAGTATCCGGGGGGACCCAGCATTTT.

This clonotype was seen many times. V usage is TRBV7-9 and J usage is TRBJ1-2; 9 bases map to TRBD1. The CDR3 is 15 residues long. The germline gives CDR1 SEHNR, CDR2 FQNEAQ (reference sequence). V was pared by 5 bases and J by 8 bases, with 12 bases of the junction left unmatched. The DNA for the CDR3 is TGTGCCAGCAGCCCCGTCGTGACAGGGGGGTCGGGCTACACCTTC. As protein: CASSPVVTGGSGYTF.

CDR3: CASSLWASGSIPSEQYF. The CDR3 DNA reads as TGTGCCAGCAGTTTATGGGCTAGCGGGTCGATACCCTCCGAGCAGTACTTC. The chain joins TRBV12-3 or TRBV12-4 to TRBJ2-7; 8 positions agree with TRBD2. The CDR3 covers 17 residues. Trimming cost V 2 bases and J 6 bases; bases outside gene matches: 15.

The CDR3 nucleotides read TGCAGCGCCTACGGGACAGGGGGTTACGAGCAGTACTTC. Translated, it gives CSAYGTGGYEQYF. This chain links TRBV20-1 with TRBJ2-7; the match to TRBD1 covers 11 bases. Germline V lookup: CDR1 DFQATT, CDR2 SNEGSKA (reference sequence). This CDR3 has 13 amino acids.

This clonotype was recorded at least ten times. This chain links TRBV5-1 with TRBJ1-5, with D tentatively TRBD1 (6 bases). The CDR3 has 16 amino acids. With 4 bases removed from V and 3 bases from J, the gap between germline ends came to 17 bases. The V gene's germline CDR1 is SGHRS and CDR2 YFSETQ. CDR3 sequence reads: CASSPNPDRYNQPQHF. CDR3 DNA: TGCGCCAGCAGCCCGAATCCCGACAGGTACAATCAGCCCCAGCATTTT. Filled out from reference TRBV5-1 and TRBJ1-5, the complete variable domain reads KAGVTQTPRYLIKTRGQQVTLSCSPISGHRSVSWYQQTPGQGLQFLFEYFSETQRNKGNFPGRFSGRQFSNSRSEMNVSTLELGDSALYLCASSPNPDRYNQPQHFGDGTRLSIL.

This chain uses TRBV5-1 with TRBJ2-2, with D hard to call. Trimming removed 2 bases from V and 5 bases from J, with 10 bases in between. The germline V gene encodes CDR1 SGHRS and CDR2 YFSETQ. The CDR3 runs 14 residues. CDR3 amino acids: CASSFGVSTGELFF. The CDR3 DNA reads TGCGCCAGCAGCTTTGGGGTATCAACCGGGGAGCTGTTTTTT.

This clonotype was observed at least ten times. The DNA of the CDR3 is TGCAGTGCTAGAGATTCGCGAGGTAGTAATGAAAAACTGTTTTTT. Its protein is CSARDSRGSNEKLFF. The J gene is TRBJ1-4, the V gene TRBV20-1; D gene ambiguous. V lost 0 bases to trimming and J lost 4 bases, with 12 bases between them. Germline V gene sequence: CDR1 DFQATT, CDR2 SNEGSKA (reference sequence). The CDR3 loop spans 15 amino acids.

The chain has TRBV7-9 and TRBJ2-7, with D perhaps given as TRBD1 or TRBD2 (6 bases each). Looked up from germline, CDR1 is SEHNR and CDR2 is FQNEAQ (reference sequence). V was cut by 4 bases and J by 7 bases, with 23 bases left in between. CDR3 length: 16 amino acids. Here the CDR3 reads CASSSVSGEQGREQYF. CDR3 bases: TGTGCCAGCAGCTCCGTCTCCGGCGAGCAGGGGAGGGAGCAGTACTTC.

V usage is TRBV10-3 and J usage is TRBJ1-1, with D perhaps TRBD1 (5 bases). Germline-derived CDR1 and CDR2 are ENHRY and SYGVKD. The CDR3 loop spans 15 amino acids. V was pared by 3 bases and J by 0 bases, with 11 bases between. The chain's CDR3 is CAISEGTLVNTEAFF. DNA for the CDR3: TGTGCCATCAGTGAAGGGACCCTAGTGAACACTGAAGCTTTCTTT.

In this sample, this clonotype turned up many times. The chain is built from TRBV5-1 and TRBJ2-7; D call uncertain. The CDR3 is 16 residues long. Germline V gives CDR1 SGHRS, CDR2 YFSETQ. V lost 0 bases and J lost 0, with 13 bases in between. CDR3 nucleotides: TGCGCCAGCAGCTTGGTTCCAGGCCAGAGCTCCTACGAGCAGTACTTC. Residues: CASSLVPGQSSYEQYF.

This clonotype was seen just once. The chain combines TRBV29-1 with TRBJ1-1; D is ambiguous. Trimming removed 5 bases at V and 7 bases at J, with 17 bases between. Germline V lookup: CDR1 SQVTM, CDR2 ANQGSEA. This CDR3 has 13 residues. The CDR3 bases are TGCAGCGTTCGACCGGACCTGTACAATGAAGCTTTCTTT. It encodes CSVRPDLYNEAFF.

Ten or more counts support this clonotype. The V gene is TRBV29-1, the J gene TRBJ1-1; D perhaps matches TRBD1 (5 bases). Germline V gene lookup returns CDR1 SQVTM and CDR2 ANQGSEA. This CDR3 region has 13 residues. The CDR3 spells CSAFDSLGTEAFF. DNA for the CDR3: TGCAGTGCGTTCGACAGCCTCGGCACTGAAGCTTTCTTT.

The V gene is TRBV10-3, the J gene TRBJ1-5; D is uncertain. Germline assignment: CDR1 ENHRY and CDR2 SYGVKD. The CDR3 consists of 16 residues. The V end lost 4 bases, the J end lost 3 bases, and 16 bases lay between the germline ends. The DNA of the CDR3 is TGTGCCATCAGTGTGAGGCTAGCGGGAACCAATCAGCCCCAGCATTTT. It is translated as CAISVRLAGTNQPQHF.

This clonotype showed up many times. The J gene is TRBJ2-5, the V gene TRBV9; D is possibly TRBD2 (5 bases). The CDR3 totals 14 residues. V lost 0 bases, J lost 5 bases, and 11 bases lay in between. Germline CDR1 is SGDLS and CDR2 is YYNGEE. Here the CDR3 reads CASSVEGESETQYF. As DNA, the CDR3 is TGTGCCAGCAGCGTAGAGGGAGAATCCGAGACCCAGTACTTC.

This clonotype showed up just a few times. This sequence joins TRBV20-1 and TRBJ1-6; weak D call: TRBD1 (5 bases). Trimming shortened V by 1 base and J by 6 bases, and 13 bases separated the two germline ends. CDR1 and CDR2 from the germline V gene are DFQATT and SNEGSKA (reference sequence). This CDR3 has 15 amino acids. CDR3 sequence (DNA): TGCAGTGCTAGAGGGGCCGGGACGGGTAATTCACCCCTCCACTTT. This translates into CSARGAGTGNSPLHF.

About this clonotype itself: At one end, the junction sequence differs from germline, possibly due to a read error. The chain employs TRBV29-1 and TRBJ2-5, with a possible D match to TRBD2 (5 bases). The CDR3 contains 12 residues. Germline V gene sequence: CDR1 SQVTM, CDR2 ANQGSEA. The CDR3 region has the DNA TGCAGCGTTGCGAACGGGGAAGAAACCCAGTACTTC. This translates into CSVANGEETQYF.

The CDR3 here is CASSDRLAGENTGELFF. CDR3 bases: TGTGCCAGCAGTGATCGGCTAGCGGGAGAGAACACCGGGGAGCTGTTTTTT. V is TRBV25-1 and J is TRBJ2-2, with TRBD2 matching over 10 bases. This CDR3 contains 17 residues. Germline values: CDR1 MGHDK, CDR2 SYGVNS. Unmatched junction bases numbered 5, after V lost 3 bases and J lost 1 base.